A selection of T cell receptor beta chains follows, all from one sample in a study of high-grade serous ovarian cancer treatment subgroups. Method: immunoSEQ multiplex PCR; TCRdb's copy keeps in-frame clones and lacks some. Counted here are some 40,000 clones, 79% occurring once; the ten biggest clones make up roughly 3%. Sequenced input: tumor tissue. All receptors derive from a human donor with high-grade serous ovarian cancer. CDR3s include the opening cysteine and the closing phenylalanine or tryptophan. Each record gives: CDR3 length, D gene, V gene, J gene, CDR3 protein. D genes are given only for firm matches.

length: 17; D: -; V: TRBV4-3; J: TRBJ1-1; CDR3: CASSQGRRGRGNAEAFF
length: 14; D: -; V: TRBV30; J: TRBJ1-3; CDR3: CAWSVRAGGNTIYF
length: 17; D: -; V: TRBV9; J: TRBJ1-1; CDR3: CASSAHPELYMNTEAFF
length: 14; D: TRBD1; V: TRBV5-1; J: TRBJ2-7; CDR3: CASSLAGGAYEQYF
length: 12; D: -; V: TRBV5-8; J: TRBJ1-5; CDR3: CASSLGGEPQHF
length: 13; D: TRBD1; V: TRBV6-4; J: TRBJ1-2; CDR3: CASSITGGTGYTF
length: 15; D: TRBD1; V: TRBV5-1; J: TRBJ1-2; CDR3: CASFPGQGAHYGYTF
length: 15; D: TRBD1; V: TRBV10-2; J: TRBJ2-7; CDR3: CASSEGPGQTYEQYF
length: 12; D: -; V: TRBV11-1; J: TRBJ2-1; CDR3: CASSYRSHEQFF
length: 13; D: -; V: TRBV27; J: TRBJ2-1; CDR3: CASSLYIDLGQFF
length: 16; D: TRBD1; V: TRBV15; J: TRBJ2-2; CDR3: CATSGGQGSNTGELFF
length: 19; D: TRBD1; V: TRBV28; J: TRBJ2-7; CDR3: CASSLTPGGLRQGSYEQYF
length: 13; D: -; V: TRBV6-5; J: TRBJ2-5; CDR3: CASSSIKGETQYF
length: 15; D: -; V: TRBV5-5; J: TRBJ1-1; CDR3: CASSFLSAANTEAFF
length: 15; D: TRBD2; V: TRBV6-1; J: TRBJ2-5; CDR3: CAARGGHLLQETQYF
length: 10; D: -; V: TRBV20-1; J: TRBJ1-1; CDR3: CSAGPYEAFF
length: 13; D: TRBD1; V: TRBV9; J: TRBJ1-1; CDR3: CASRGQGATEAFF
length: 13; D: -; V: TRBV9; J: TRBJ1-1; CDR3: CASSAGGYTEAFF
length: 11; D: -; V: TRBV30; J: TRBJ2-7; CDR3: CAWSRQAEQYF
length: 13; D: TRBD2; V: TRBV5-4; J: TRBJ2-7; CDR3: CASGLAGAYEQYF
length: 15; D: TRBD1; V: TRBV28; J: TRBJ2-3; CDR3: CASRSDREPTDTQYF
length: 13; D: -; V: TRBV6-5; J: TRBJ2-3; CDR3: CASSFSGTDTQYF
length: 13; D: TRBD1; V: TRBV7-9; J: TRBJ1-2; CDR3: CASSLETGTGTFF
length: 13; D: TRBD1; V: TRBV10-3; J: TRBJ2-7; CDR3: CATEPGQGYEQYF
length: 13; D: -; V: TRBV7-2; J: TRBJ2-7; CDR3: CASSLSRTDEQYF
length: 17; D: TRBD2; V: TRBV4-2; J: TRBJ2-7; CDR3: CASSQGTGRDRAYEQYF
length: 15; D: -; V: TRBV7-2; J: TRBJ2-3; CDR3: CASSLKQFGADTQYF
length: 14; D: -; V: TRBV15; J: TRBJ1-2; CDR3: CATSSVQASRGYTF
length: 14; D: -; V: TRBV28; J: TRBJ2-7; CDR3: CASSHGTQSYEQYF
length: 14; D: TRBD2; V: TRBV6-5; J: TRBJ2-5; CDR3: CASSYSTGGVTQYF
length: 15; D: -; V: TRBV7-8; J: TRBJ1-4; CDR3: CASSFLGVFGEKLFF
length: 14; D: TRBD2; V: TRBV14; J: TRBJ2-1; CDR3: CASSRLADYNEQFF
length: 15; D: TRBD1; V: TRBV9; J: TRBJ1-1; CDR3: CASSASGGANTEAFF
length: 13; D: -; V: TRBV6-1; J: TRBJ1-1; CDR3: CASSDRETTEAFF
length: 13; D: -; V: TRBV27; J: TRBJ2-7; CDR3: CASSPSYSYEQYF
length: 17; D: -; V: TRBV5-1; J: TRBJ2-3; CDR3: CASSPGRGAVGTDTQYF
length: 11; D: -; V: TRBV11-3; J: TRBJ2-7; CDR3: CASSRWNEQYF
length: 15; D: -; V: TRBV28; J: TRBJ1-3; CDR3: CASRNTDASGNTIYF
length: 12; D: -; V: TRBV9; J: TRBJ1-1; CDR3: CASSPPTSEAFF
length: 13; D: -; V: TRBV18; J: TRBJ2-7; CDR3: CASSPRSSYEQYF
length: 16; D: TRBD1; V: TRBV7-2; J: TRBJ2-2; CDR3: CASSRQGTGGAGELFF